The entry below gives a single T cell receptor beta chain sequence along with its context. The antigen it recognizes is unknown. No base-level quality is on record; no much larger clone is a single base apart. Deletion took 3 bases off V and 1 base off J, with a span of 11 bases between the germline ends. Taken from the germline V gene, the CDR1 and CDR2 loops are SGHRS and YFSETQ. The CDR3 covers 15 residues, taking in both the cysteine and the phenylalanine. Only the CDR3 region is kept as DNA, spanning 45 bases read in frame from base 1. TCRbeta CDR3 regions were amplified from genomic DNA by means of the immunoSEQ Assay, a bias-controlled multiplex PCR. Processing in the source paper ran as follows. The number of nucleated cells in each sample was estimated by amplification of reference gene primers within the assay. To quantify the absolute abundance of each unique TCRbeta CDR3 rearrangement, sequence reads were collapsed and filtered. Productive Simpson clonality was computed per sample as the square root of Simpson's diversity index over productive rearrangements. Imported from immuneACCESS, the table was reduced by TCRdb to in-frame sequences with V and J called. These copies leave out some clones; in studies compared against another copy, an unresolved V gene accounts for under half, and the cause of the remainder is not known. D and trimming come from the DNA, and the V and J calls and clone size come from that table. The sample table lists about 460,000 clones, roughly nine tenths of them with a count of one. In total, the top ten clones hold roughly 8.5% of the sample.

Enrolling through a virtual design, the prospective study's participants ranged in age from about 18 to 100 years and lived across about two dozen United States geographic areas. In the prospective study, cohorts were assigned on the basis of participant-reported clinical history obtained from a screening survey and a study questionnaire. For ImmuneRACE Cohort 3, a participant was defined as recovered based on two consecutive negative NP/OP PCR tests, clearance by a healthcare professional, or resolution of symptoms. In the prospective study, mobile phlebotomists collected whole blood, serum and a nasopharyngeal or oropharyngeal swab from each participant. Prospective study participants could optionally give additional blood draws and questionnaires over a roughly 2-month period. Prospective study blood samples were shipped either frozen or at room temperature before DNA extraction. The source of the sample is a study of blood T cell repertoires in COVID-19 (dated by TCRdb to 2020 to 2022). Notes on the research overall: Samples covering the acute and convalescent phases of COVID-19 were provided by collaborators in the United States, Italy and Spain. The material from the prospective study consisted of cDNA or gDNA derived from T cells, B-cell-depleted T cells, or PBMCs. Deeply sampled blood TCRbeta repertoires from subjects exposed to, actively infected with, or recovered from COVID-19 were included in the dataset. The repertoires were released in a freely available public database intended as a resource for research on the immune response to SARS-CoV-2. The samples were drawn from two sources: the first 160 participants of the ongoing ImmuneRACE study, and 1,000 to 1,500 subjects contributed by 6 global collaborators. The sample metadata nearly always contained a de-identified subject ID, COVID-19 status, age in years and sex. Where available, HLA class I and class II types were taken from metadata supplied by the sample provider and were not determined by assay-based typing.

Summary of the overall study and its limitations: The quantity of clinical and demographic metadata differed by source and by participant and was supplied without curation.

The chain employs TRBV5-1 and TRBJ2-1, with TRBD2 perhaps the D gene, on 6 matching bases. This sequence originates from a woman aged 55-70 years who had recovered from COVID-19. Sequencing input: PBMCs or T cells enriched from blood (not recorded which). The CDR3 loop reads CASSSLGGSYNEQFF. The nucleotide sequence reads as follows: TGCGCCAGCAGCTCCCTCGGGGGTTCCTACAATGAGCAGTTCTTC.